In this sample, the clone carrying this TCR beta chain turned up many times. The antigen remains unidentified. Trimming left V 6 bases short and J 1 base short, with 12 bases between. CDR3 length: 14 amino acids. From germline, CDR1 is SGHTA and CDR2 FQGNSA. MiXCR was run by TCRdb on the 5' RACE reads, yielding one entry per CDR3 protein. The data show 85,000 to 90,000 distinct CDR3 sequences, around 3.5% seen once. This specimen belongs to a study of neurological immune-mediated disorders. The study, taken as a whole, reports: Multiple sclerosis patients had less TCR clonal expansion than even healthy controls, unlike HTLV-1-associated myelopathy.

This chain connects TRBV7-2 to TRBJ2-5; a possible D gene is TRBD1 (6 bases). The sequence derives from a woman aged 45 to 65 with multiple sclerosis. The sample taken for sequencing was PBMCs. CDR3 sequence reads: CASSRDNSQETQYF. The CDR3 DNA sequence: TGTGCCAGCAGTCGGGACAATTCCCAAGAGACCCAGTACTTC.